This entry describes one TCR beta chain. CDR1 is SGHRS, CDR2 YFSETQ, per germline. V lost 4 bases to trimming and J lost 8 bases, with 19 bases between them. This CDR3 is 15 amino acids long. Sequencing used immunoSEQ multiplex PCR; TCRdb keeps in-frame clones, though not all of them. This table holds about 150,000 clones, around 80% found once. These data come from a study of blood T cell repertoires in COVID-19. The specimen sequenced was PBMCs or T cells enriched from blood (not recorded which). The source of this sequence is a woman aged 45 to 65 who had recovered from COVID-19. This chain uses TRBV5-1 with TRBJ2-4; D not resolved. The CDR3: CASSRGDLSVDIQYF. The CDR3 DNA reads TGCGCCAGCAGCAGAGGCGACCTGTCGGTTGACATTCAGTACTTC. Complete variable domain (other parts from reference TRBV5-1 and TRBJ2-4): KAGVTQTPRYLIKTRGQQVTLSCSPISGHRSVSWYQQTPGQGLQFLFEYFSETQRNKGNFPGRFSGRQFSNSRSEMNVSTLELGDSALYLCASSRGDLSVDIQYFGAGTRLSVL.